This paragraph reports one TCR beta chain. What it binds is unknown. These data originate in a study of T cells in localized non-small cell lung cancer. Study-level results: Prolonged overall survival went with higher T cell density in the blood.

This table comes from immunoSEQ multiplex PCR, and its TCRdb copy is limited to in-frame clones, with some not included. The sample lists 55,000 or so clones, 80% occurring once. This specimen consisted of PBMCs, obtained before any cancer treatment. The receptor comes from a woman aged 35 to 70 with stage II lung adenocarcinoma.

The DNA of the CDR3 is TGTGCCAGCAGTTGGGCTACAGGAAGCACCTACGAGCAGTACTTC. Protein product: CASSWATGSTYEQYF. The chain combines TRBV28 with TRBJ2-7; weak D call: TRBD1 (5 bases). The CDR3 has 15 amino acids. The germline gives CDR1 MDHEN, CDR2 SYDVKM. The V gene lost 4 bases and the J gene lost 2 bases, with 15 bases spanning the gap.